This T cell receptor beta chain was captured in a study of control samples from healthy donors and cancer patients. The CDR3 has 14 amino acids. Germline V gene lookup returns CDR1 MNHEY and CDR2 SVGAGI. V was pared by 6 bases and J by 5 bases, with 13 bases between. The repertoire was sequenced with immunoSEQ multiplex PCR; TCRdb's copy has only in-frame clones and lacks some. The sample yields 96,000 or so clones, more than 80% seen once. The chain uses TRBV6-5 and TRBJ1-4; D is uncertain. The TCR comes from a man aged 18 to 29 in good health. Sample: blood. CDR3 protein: CASSSDWTNEKLFF. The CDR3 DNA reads TGTGCCAGCAGCTCGGACTGGACGAATGAAAAACTGTTTTTT.